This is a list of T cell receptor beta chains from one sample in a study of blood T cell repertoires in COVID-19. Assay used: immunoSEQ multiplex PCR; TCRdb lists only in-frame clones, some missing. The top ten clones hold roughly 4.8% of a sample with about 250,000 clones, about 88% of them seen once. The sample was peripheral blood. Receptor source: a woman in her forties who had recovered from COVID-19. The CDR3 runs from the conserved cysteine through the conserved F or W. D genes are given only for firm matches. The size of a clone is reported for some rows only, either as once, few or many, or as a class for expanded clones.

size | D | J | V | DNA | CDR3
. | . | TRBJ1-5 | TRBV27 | TGTGCCAGCAGTTTATCAATAGGCACGGGGAACAATCAGCCCCAGCATTTT | CASSLSIGTGNNQPQHF
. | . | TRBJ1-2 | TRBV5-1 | TGCGCCAGCAGCGCGGAGCGGGTATCTAACTATGGCTACACCTTC | CASSAERVSNYGYTF
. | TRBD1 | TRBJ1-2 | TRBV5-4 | TGTGCCAGCAGCTCGTGGAGGGGGCCCTATGGCTACACCTTC | CASSSWRGPYGYTF
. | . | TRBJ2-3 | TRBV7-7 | TGTGCCAGCAGCACTTCCCCGACAGACAGAACGCAGTATTTT | CASSTSPTDRTQYF
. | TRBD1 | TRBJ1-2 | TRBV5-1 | TGCGCCAGCAGCGGACACAGGGGGCGCCCCGGTCTGGGGGGCTACACCTTC | CASSGHRGRPGLGGYTF
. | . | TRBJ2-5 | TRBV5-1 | TGCGCCAGCAGACATGTCGTCCAAGAGACCCAGTACTTC | CASRHVVQETQYF
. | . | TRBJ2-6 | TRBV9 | TGTGCCAGCAGCGTAGCTACGGTGGTCTCTGGGGCCAACGTCCTGACTTTC | CASSVATVVSGANVLTF
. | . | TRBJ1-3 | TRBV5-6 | TGTGCCAGCAGCTTGGGGCGTGGGATCGGGATCACCATATATTTT | CASSLGRGIGITIYF
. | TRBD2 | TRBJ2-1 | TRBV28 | TGTGCCAGCAGTTTAGGGCGGGGGGGAGATGAGCAGTTCTTC | CASSLGRGGDEQFF
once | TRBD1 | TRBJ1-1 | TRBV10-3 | TGTGCCACCCTGCGGGACAGGGGGACTTCTGAAGCTTTCTTT | CATLRDRGTSEAFF
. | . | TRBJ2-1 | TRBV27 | TGTGCCAGCAGTCCCCCAAACAGGGTGGAGAATGAGCAGTTCTTC | CASSPPNRVENEQFF
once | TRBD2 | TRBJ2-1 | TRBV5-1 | TGCGCCAGCAGCTTTCAGGGGACTAGCAATGAGCAGTTCTTC | CASSFQGTSNEQFF
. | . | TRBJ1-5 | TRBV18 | TGTGCCAGCTCACCACCCGGCGGGGGCGGTCAGCCCCAGCATTTT | CASSPPGGGGQPQHF
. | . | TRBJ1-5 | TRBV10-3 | TGTGCCGCAGACGGAAGCGGAGGCAATCAGCCCCAGCATTTT | CAADGSGGNQPQHF
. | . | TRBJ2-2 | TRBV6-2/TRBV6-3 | TGTGCCAGCAGTTACGAGACAGACACCGGGGAGCTGTTTTTT | CASSYETDTGELFF
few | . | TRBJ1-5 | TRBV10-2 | TGCGCCAGCACCCCGGCGCGGGGCTGGCAGCATTTT | CASTPARGWQHF
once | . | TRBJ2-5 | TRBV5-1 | TGCGCCAGCAGCTCCGGGAAAGAGACCCAGTACTTC | CASSSGKETQYF
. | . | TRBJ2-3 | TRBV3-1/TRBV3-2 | TGTGCCAGCAGCCAAGAGATTAGCCAGTGGACCGGGGTCGCAGATACGCAGTATTTT | CASSQEISQWTGVADTQYF
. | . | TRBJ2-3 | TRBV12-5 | TGTGCTAGTGGTTTGGTCGTCGGGATTCCTAGCACAGATACGCAGTATTTT | CASGLVVGIPSTDTQYF
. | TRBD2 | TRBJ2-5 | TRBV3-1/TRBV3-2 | TGTGCCAGCAGCCAAGACGGACTAGCGGGAGAGACCCAGTACTTC | CASSQDGLAGETQYF
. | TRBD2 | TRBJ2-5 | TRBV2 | TGTGCCAGCAGTGCAGGACTAGCGGGAGGACAAGAGACTCAGTACTTC | CASSAGLAGGQETQYF
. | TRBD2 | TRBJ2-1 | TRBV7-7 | TGTGCCAGCAGCCCCGGGACTAGCGGGGGCGAGCAGTTCTTC | CASSPGTSGGEQFF
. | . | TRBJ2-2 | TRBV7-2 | TGTGCCAGCAGCGTTCAGGATTCCGGGGAGCTGTTTTTT | CASSVQDSGELFF
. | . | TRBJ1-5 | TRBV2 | TGTGCCAGCAGTGATGGGCAGCGGGTCGGTCAGCCCCAGCATTTT | CASSDGQRVGQPQHF
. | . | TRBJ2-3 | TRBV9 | TGTGCCAGCAACGTAGAGGTAGAGGCAGATACGCAGTATTTT | CASNVEVEADTQYF
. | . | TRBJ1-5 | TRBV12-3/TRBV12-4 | TGTGCCAGCAGTTTGCAGGATAATCAGCCCCAGCATTTT | CASSLQDNQPQHF
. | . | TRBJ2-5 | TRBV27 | TGTGCCAGCAGTCCCTCCGGGGGACAGACCCAGTACTTC | CASSPSGGQTQYF
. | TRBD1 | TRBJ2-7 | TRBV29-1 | TGCAGCGTTGAAGGTACAGGGGTCGAGCAGTACTTC | CSVEGTGVEQYF
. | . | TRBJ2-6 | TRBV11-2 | TGTGCCAGCAGCAAAAGGAGGTCCTCTGGGGCCAACGTCCTGACTTTC | CASSKRRSSGANVLTF
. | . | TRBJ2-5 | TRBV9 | TGTGCCAGCAGCGTAGACGGGGGAGCCGCGGAGACCCAGTACTTC | CASSVDGGAAETQYF
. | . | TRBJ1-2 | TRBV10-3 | TGTGCCATCAGTGAGCTTTCCCCCGCGGGCCCAACTAACTATGGCTACACCTTC | CAISELSPAGPTNYGYTF
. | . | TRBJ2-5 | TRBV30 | TGTGCCTGGAGTGGAACAGGTCGGGAGACCCAGTACTTC | CAWSGTGRETQYF
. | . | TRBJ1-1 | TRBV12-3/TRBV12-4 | TGTGCCAGCAGGGGGGGGTCGAACACTGAAGCTTTCTTT | CASRGGSNTEAFF
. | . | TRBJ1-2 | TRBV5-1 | TGCGCCAGCAGCTTGGGGACAGAGAACTATGGCTACACCTTC | CASSLGTENYGYTF
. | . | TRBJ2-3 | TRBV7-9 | TGTGCCAGCAGCTTACAGGATCCCACAGATACGCAGTATTTT | CASSLQDPTDTQYF
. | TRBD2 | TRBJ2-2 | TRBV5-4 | TGTGCCAGCAGCGCTCGGGGACTAGCGGGGGGGCCCGACACCGGGGAGCTGTTTTTT | CASSARGLAGGPDTGELFF
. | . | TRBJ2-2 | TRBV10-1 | TGCGCCAGCAGTGACGCGTCGCTTAACACCGGGGAGCTGTTTTTT | CASSDASLNTGELFF
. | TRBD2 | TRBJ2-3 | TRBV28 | TGTGCCAGCAGTTTAAGTCCCCTAGCGGGAGGTACAGATACGCAGTATTTT | CASSLSPLAGGTDTQYF
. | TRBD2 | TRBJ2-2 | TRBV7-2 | TGTGCCAGCAGCTCAACTAGCGGGAGGGTTCTTGGACCCGGGGAGCTGTTTTTT | CASSSTSGRVLGPGELFF
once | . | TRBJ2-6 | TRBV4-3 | TGCGCCAGCAGCCAAGATCCCGCGGGAAGCTCTGGGGCCAACGTCCTGACTTTC | CASSQDPAGSSGANVLTF
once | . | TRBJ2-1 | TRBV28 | TGTGCCAGCAGTTTGATAGCAAATGAGCAGTTCTTC | CASSLIANEQFF
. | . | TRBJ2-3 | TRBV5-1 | TGCGCCAGCAGCTTGGTGCCCCTAACCGGCACAGATACGCAGTATTTT | CASSLVPLTGTDTQYF
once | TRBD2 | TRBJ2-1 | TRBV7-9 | TGTGCCAGCAGCTTAGACCTCACACGACTAGCGGGGGACAATGAGCAGTTCTTC | CASSLDLTRLAGDNEQFF
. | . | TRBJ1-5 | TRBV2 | TGTGCCAGCCTAACGGGTCTCGGACAAAGGTCCGATCAGCCCCAGCATTTT | CASLTGLGQRSDQPQHF
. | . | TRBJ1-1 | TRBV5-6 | TGTGCCAGCAGTCGCGCTCTCGCGAACACTGAAGCTTTCTTT | CASSRALANTEAFF
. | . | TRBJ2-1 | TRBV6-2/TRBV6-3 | TGTGCCAGCAGTCCCTACAGGGTCTACAATGAGCAGTTCTTC | CASSPYRVYNEQFF
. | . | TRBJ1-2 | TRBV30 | TGTGCCTGGAGTAAACCGCCAGGGTACGGCTACACCTTC | CAWSKPPGYGYTF
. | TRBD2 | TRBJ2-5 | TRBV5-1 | TGCGCCAGCAGCTCCGGGACTAGCGGGGGGGCCTCGGTATCGTCCCAGTACTTC | CASSSGTSGGASVSSQYF
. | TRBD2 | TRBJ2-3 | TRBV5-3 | TGTGCCAGAAGCCTGGCCCGGCGGGGGGCTTGCACAGATACGCAGTATTTT | CARSLARRGACTDTQYF
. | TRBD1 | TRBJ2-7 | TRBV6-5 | TGTGCCAGCAGTTACGGGACAGGATACGAGCAGTACTTC | CASSYGTGYEQYF